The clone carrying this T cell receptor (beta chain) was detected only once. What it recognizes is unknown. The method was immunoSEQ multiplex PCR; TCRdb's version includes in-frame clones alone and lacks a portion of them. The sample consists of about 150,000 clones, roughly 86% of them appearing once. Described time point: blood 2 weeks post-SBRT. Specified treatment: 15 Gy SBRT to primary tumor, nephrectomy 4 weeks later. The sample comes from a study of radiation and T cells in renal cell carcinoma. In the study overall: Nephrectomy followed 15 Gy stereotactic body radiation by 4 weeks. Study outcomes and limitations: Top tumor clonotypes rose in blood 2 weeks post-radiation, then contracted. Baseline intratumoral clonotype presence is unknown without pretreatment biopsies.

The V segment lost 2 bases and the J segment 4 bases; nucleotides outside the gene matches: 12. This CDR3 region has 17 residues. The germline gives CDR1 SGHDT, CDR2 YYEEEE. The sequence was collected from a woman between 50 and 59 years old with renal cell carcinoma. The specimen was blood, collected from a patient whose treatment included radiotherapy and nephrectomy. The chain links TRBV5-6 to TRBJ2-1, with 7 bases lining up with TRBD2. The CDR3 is CASSLRLAVGIYNEQFF. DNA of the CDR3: TGTGCCAGCAGCTTACGACTAGCTGTCGGTATATACAATGAGCAGTTCTTC. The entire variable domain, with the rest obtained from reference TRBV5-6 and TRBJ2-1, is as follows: DAGVTQSPTHLIKTRGQQVTLRCSPKSGHDTVSWYQQALGQGPQFIFQYYEEEERQRGNFPDRFSGHQFPNYSSELNVNALLLGDSALYLCASSLRLAVGIYNEQFFGPGTRLTVL.